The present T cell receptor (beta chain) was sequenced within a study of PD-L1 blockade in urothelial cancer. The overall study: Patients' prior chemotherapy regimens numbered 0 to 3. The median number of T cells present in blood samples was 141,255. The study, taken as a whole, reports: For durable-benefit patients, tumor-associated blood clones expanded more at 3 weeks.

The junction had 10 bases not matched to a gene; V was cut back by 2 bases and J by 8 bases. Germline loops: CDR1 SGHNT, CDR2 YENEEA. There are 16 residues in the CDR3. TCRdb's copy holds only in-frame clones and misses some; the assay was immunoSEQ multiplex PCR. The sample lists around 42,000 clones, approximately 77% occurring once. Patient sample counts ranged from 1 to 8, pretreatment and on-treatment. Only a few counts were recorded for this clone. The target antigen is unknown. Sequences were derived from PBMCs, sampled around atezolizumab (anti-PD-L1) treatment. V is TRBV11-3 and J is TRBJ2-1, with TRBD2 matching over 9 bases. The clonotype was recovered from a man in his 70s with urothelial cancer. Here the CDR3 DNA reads TGTGCCAGCAGCTTACGGGGACTAGCAGTTGGAGATGAGCAGTTCTTC. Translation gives CASSLRGLAVGDEQFF.